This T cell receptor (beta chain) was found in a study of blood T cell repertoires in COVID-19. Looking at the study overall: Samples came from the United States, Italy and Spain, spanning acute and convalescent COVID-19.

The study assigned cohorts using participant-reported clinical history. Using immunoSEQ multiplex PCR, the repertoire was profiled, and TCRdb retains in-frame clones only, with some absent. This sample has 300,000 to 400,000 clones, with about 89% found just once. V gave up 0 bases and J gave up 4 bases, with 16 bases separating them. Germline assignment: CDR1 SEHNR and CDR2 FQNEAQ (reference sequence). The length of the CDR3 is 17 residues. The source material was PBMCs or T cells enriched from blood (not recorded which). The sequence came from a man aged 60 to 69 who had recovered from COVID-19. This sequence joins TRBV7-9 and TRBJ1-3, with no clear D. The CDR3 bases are TGTGCCAGCAGCTTAGCGTATGTCCCGGGTACGGGAAACACCATATATTTT. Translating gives CASSLAYVPGTGNTIYF.